A selection of T cell receptor beta chains follows, all from one sample in a study of blood T cell repertoires in COVID-19. Assay used: immunoSEQ multiplex PCR; TCRdb lists only in-frame clones, some missing. This sample has roughly 370,000 clones, with 87% found just once. The sample was PBMCs or T cells enriched from blood (not recorded which). The receptor source for this set is a woman aged 45-65 years who had recovered from COVID-19. The CDR3 runs from the conserved cysteine through the conserved F or W. D genes are given only for firm matches. Only some rows state a clone size, as once, few, many or a class for expanded clones.

j_call,clone_size,d_call,v_call,cdr3_nt,cdr3_aa
TRBJ2-2,once,.,TRBV28,TGTGCCAGCAGTATCGGCGGAAACACCGGGGAGCTGTTTTTT,CASSIGGNTGELFF
TRBJ1-6,once,TRBD1,TRBV2,TGTGCCAGCAACGACAGGGGGCGATCACCCCTCCACTTT,CASNDRGRSPLHF
TRBJ1-2,.,TRBD1,TRBV5-1,TGCGCCAGCAGCTGGGACAGGGGCGGAGGCTACACCTTC,CASSWDRGGGYTF
TRBJ2-2,.,TRBD1,TRBV15,TGTGCCACCAGCAGAGAAGGGACAGGGACCACCGGGGAGCTGTTTTTT,CATSREGTGTTGELFF
TRBJ2-7,once,.,TRBV2,TGTGCCAGCAGAGGGGGGGTTACCTACGAGCAGTACTTC,CASRGGVTYEQYF
TRBJ2-2,.,.,TRBV21-1,TGTGCCAGCAGCCCCCGGACAGGGTACGGGGAGCTGTTTTTT,CASSPRTGYGELFF
TRBJ1-3,.,.,TRBV28,TGTGCCAGTCGGCGGAGGAGCTCTGGAAACACCATATATTTT,CASRRRSSGNTIYF
TRBJ1-2,.,TRBD1,TRBV27,TGTGCCAGCAGTTGGGGGACAGGCGCTAACTATGGCTACACCTTC,CASSWGTGANYGYTF
TRBJ1-2,once,TRBD1,TRBV11-2,TGTGCCAGCAGCCAGGGGGGACAGGGGGTTAGCTATGGCTACACCTTC,CASSQGGQGVSYGYTF
TRBJ1-4,.,.,TRBV25-1,TGTGCCAGCAGGCAGGGTAGCTTTGAAAAACTGTTTTTT,CASRQGSFEKLFF
TRBJ2-5,.,.,TRBV7-6,TGTGCCAGCAGCTTAGTTCCCGGCAGGGGGGAAGAGACCCAGTACTTC,CASSLVPGRGEETQYF
TRBJ1-1,.,.,TRBV29-1,TGCAGCGTTTTATCCGGGAGCACTGAAGCTTTCTTT,CSVLSGSTEAFF
TRBJ1-1,.,.,TRBV4-2,TGTGCCAGCAGCCAAGGACAGCAGAACACTGAAGCTTTCTTT,CASSQGQQNTEAFF
TRBJ1-2,.,.,TRBV18,TGTGCCAGCTCCGGGATCGGCTATGGCTACACCTTC,CASSGIGYGYTF
TRBJ1-5,.,TRBD1,TRBV28,TGTGCCAGCACTTGGGGGACAGGGGGTATTCAGCCCCAGCATTTT,CASTWGTGGIQPQHF
TRBJ1-2,.,TRBD1,TRBV6-5,TGTGCCAGCAGTTACTCGGACAGGGGGCGCCGGTATGGCTACACCTTC,CASSYSDRGRRYGYTF
TRBJ1-3,.,.,TRBV19,TGTGCCAGTAGGACGACAGGCGTCTCTGGAAACACCATATATTTT,CASRTTGVSGNTIYF
TRBJ1-2,.,.,TRBV5-4,TGTGCCAGCAGCTTCGGGAGCCCCCTTAACTATGGCTACACCTTC,CASSFGSPLNYGYTF
TRBJ1-2,.,TRBD1,TRBV19,TGTGTTTCGGGACAGCGCTATGGCTACACCTTC,CVSGQRYGYTF
TRBJ1-2,.,.,TRBV7-9,TGTGCCAGCAGCTTAGCGGGTTCGCGGGGCTACACCTTC,CASSLAGSRGYTF
TRBJ2-2,.,.,TRBV7-2,TGTGCCAGCAGCTCCGGGACAATTTACACCGGGGAGCTGTTTTTT,CASSSGTIYTGELFF
TRBJ2-1,once,TRBD2,TRBV7-2,TGTGCCAGCAGCTCCATGGGACTAGCGGGCATCCATGAGCAGTTCTTC,CASSSMGLAGIHEQFF
TRBJ2-5,.,.,TRBV7-9,TGTGCCAGCAGCCGAGGTATAAACAGGGAAGAGACCCAGTACTTC,CASSRGINREETQYF
TRBJ1-2,.,.,TRBV14,TGTGCCAGCAGCCAGACAGCGACTGCTAACTATGGCTACACCTTC,CASSQTATANYGYTF
TRBJ1-2,.,.,TRBV30,TGTGCCTGGAGTGTTCAGGGAATCTATGGCTACACCTTC,CAWSVQGIYGYTF
TRBJ2-7,few,.,TRBV7-2,TGTGCCAGCAGCGCGTCCTACGAGCAGTACTTC,CASSASYEQYF
TRBJ2-5,.,TRBD1,TRBV7-2,TGTGCCAGCAGGTCGGACAGGGCCAAGACCCAGTACTTC,CASRSDRAKTQYF
TRBJ1-2,once,.,TRBV12-3/TRBV12-4,TGTGCCAGCAGAGCGGCCGTAGAGTGGACGGAATTC,CASRAAVEWTEF
TRBJ1-5,.,TRBD1,TRBV18,TGTGCCAGCTCACCACGAACAGGGGATAGCAATCAGCCCCAGCATTTT,CASSPRTGDSNQPQHF
TRBJ1-1,.,.,TRBV6-5,TGTGCCAGCACCCGGGGTACTGAAGCTTTCTTT,CASTRGTEAFF
TRBJ1-4,.,.,TRBV28,TGTGCCAGCAGTTTTGGGGCAGGTGAAAAACTGTTTTTT,CASSFGAGEKLFF
TRBJ1-1,.,.,TRBV28,TGTGCCAGCAGTCCGAGACTCTCAAGGGGAACTGAAGCTTTCTTT,CASSPRLSRGTEAFF
TRBJ1-1,.,TRBD1,TRBV19,TGTGCCAGTAGTGAACACAGGGGGATGGTCACTGAAGCTTTCTTT,CASSEHRGMVTEAFF
TRBJ1-1,.,.,TRBV30,TGTGCCTGGAGTAGCCCCACAGGTTGGACTGAAGCTTTCTTT,CAWSSPTGWTEAFF
TRBJ2-3,.,TRBD2,TRBV5-5,TGTGCCAGCAGCTTCGGGACTAACACAGATACGCAGTATTTT,CASSFGTNTDTQYF
TRBJ2-5,.,.,TRBV12-3/TRBV12-4,TGTGCCAGCAGTTTAGGGAGGGAGACCCAGTACTTC,CASSLGRETQYF
TRBJ1-2,.,.,TRBV28,TGTGCCAGCAGTTTCGTTCCCTTCCTATATGGCTACACCTTC,CASSFVPFLYGYTF
TRBJ2-1,.,TRBD2,TRBV2,TGTGCCAGCAGTGGTCGGACTAGCGGGGTTGTCTACAATGAGCAGTTCTTC,CASSGRTSGVVYNEQFF
TRBJ2-2,once,.,TRBV7-3,TGTGCCAGCAGCTTGAATAGCGTGGGCGGGGAGCTGTTTTTT,CASSLNSVGGELFF
TRBJ1-4,.,.,TRBV18,TGTGCCAGCTCGCGGGATAACCGGGAAAAACTGTTTTTT,CASSRDNREKLFF
TRBJ2-5,.,.,TRBV27,TGTGCCAGCAGTCATACGGGTGGAACAGGGGAGGTGACCCAGTACTTC,CASSHTGGTGEVTQYF
TRBJ1-1,.,TRBD1,TRBV5-6,TGTGCCAGCAGCTTCACAGGGGGCGCGGGTACTGAAGCTTTCTTT,CASSFTGGAGTEAFF
TRBJ1-3,.,TRBD1,TRBV7-9,TGTGCCAGCAGCTTAGACAGGGGGGGCATATCCCCTTTTGGAAACACCATATATTTT,CASSLDRGGISPFGNTIYF
TRBJ1-4,.,.,TRBV6-2/TRBV6-3,TGTGCCAGCAGTTACAGGGGTTGGAATGAAAAACTGTTTTTT,CASSYRGWNEKLFF
TRBJ1-6,.,.,TRBV21-1,TGTGCCAGCAGCAACAACAGCTCCTCACCCCTCCACTTT,CASSNNSSSPLHF
TRBJ2-1,.,.,TRBV24-1,TGTGCCACCACCGCCTCCCCCAGGCAGAGAGACTACAATGAGCAGTTCTTC,CATTASPRQRDYNEQFF
TRBJ2-2,.,.,TRBV7-6,TGTGCCAGCAGCATATATCCGACAGGGAACACCGGGGAGCTGTTTTTT,CASSIYPTGNTGELFF
TRBJ1-1,.,.,TRBV5-1,TGCGCCAGCAGCCTAACAGGGAACACTGAAGCTTTCTTT,CASSLTGNTEAFF
TRBJ2-1,.,TRBD2,TRBV5-1,TGCGCCAGCAGCAACTCCGGTACTAGCGGTTACAATGAGCAGTTCTTC,CASSNSGTSGYNEQFF
TRBJ1-2,.,.,TRBV7-9,TGTGCCAGCAGCTTATCGGACACCGCTGACTATGGCTACACCTTC,CASSLSDTADYGYTF
TRBJ2-4,.,TRBD1,TRBV7-9,TGTGCCAGCAGCTTAGGACAGGGGGATCTAAACATTCAGTACTTC,CASSLGQGDLNIQYF
TRBJ1-4,.,.,TRBV27,TGTGCCAGCAGTTTAATGTCGGGTCTTAATGAAAAACTGTTTTTT,CASSLMSGLNEKLFF
TRBJ1-5,.,.,TRBV7-9,TGTGCCAGCAGCTTAAGGACAGGCAATCAGCCCCAGCATTTT,CASSLRTGNQPQHF